The rows below give T cell receptor beta chains drawn from one sample of a study of response to subunit inactivated influenza vaccine. TCRdb itself ran the RT-PCR reads through MiXCR, one entry per CDR3 protein. This table holds around 750,000 distinct CDR3 sequences, over 20% found once. This material consisted of PBMCs from blood, taken 4 to 6 days after vaccination. The receptors stem from a man over 45 who received an inactivated influenza vaccine. The conserved cysteine and the conserved F or W are not part of the CDR3 here. Clone size is stated in some rows and not others, as once, few, many or a class when expanded.

v_call,clone_size,cdr3_aa
TRBV2,NA,ASSPITRSLTDTQY
TRBV6-6,NA,ASGGFSYEQY
TRBV6-5,few,ASSYSGGIAKNIQY
TRBV4-3,NA,ASSQDWLASYEQY
TRBV24-1,few,ATSGNPGQGKGSYNEQF
TRBV20-1,NA,SARRDMNTEAF
TRBV4-2,few,ASSQEIGRNTGELF
TRBV5-4,few,ASSLLGQSNSPLH
TRBV7-2,NA,ASSSETGPSYEQY
TRBV6-5,many,ASSYSEEANIQY
TRBV30,NA,AWGRLNTEAF
TRBV20-1,NA,SATGTSGGFYEQY
TRBV20-1,few,SATDRSYEQY
TRBV30,once,AWATGFSYEQY
TRBV7-3,many,ASSEGQIGSEAF
TRBV7-8,few,ASSFHRDSRETQY
TRBV5-1,NA,ASRAAYSGANVLT
TRBV28,few,ASSFTVGEQY
TRBV5-1,NA,ASSFRREGYNEQF
TRBV12-3/TRBV12-4,few,ASSGSGGPH
TRBV12-3/TRBV12-4,NA,ASSAGRHIQY
TRBV29-1,NA,SAEGWEIDTQY
TRBV24-1,NA,ATSDRGTRGANVLT
TRBV5-1,NA,ASSIGQASTDTQY
TRBV15,NA,ATSWGQGSYEQY
TRBV4-3,NA,ASSQDIKQGAWGEQF
TRBV9,many,ASSVDSNSNQPQH
TRBV10-3,NA,AISEQGTGNQPQH
TRBV6-1,few,ASRRTEAFGYT